This TCR beta chain came from a study of T cell responses to AZD1222 COVID-19 vaccine. Whole-study context: Second doses that came at about 4 or about 12 weeks were put together.

Broader study findings: Clonal diversity was possibly underestimated, and white British individuals and females predominated among donors. The peak T cell response came first, and repertoires were sampled only after it.

CDR1 is LGHDT and CDR2 is YNNKEL in the germline V gene (reference sequence). V was shortened by 0 bases and J by 7 bases, with 28 bases between the two germline ends. The CDR3 consists of 21 residues. As regards this clone: What it binds is unknown.

The table came from immunoSEQ multiplex PCR; TCRdb's copy has only in-frame clones and leaves some out. This sample carries 150,000 to 170,000 clones, about nine tenths of them seen once, and the ten largest clones take approximately 20%. The sample here was peripheral blood, taken on day 0 of AZD1222 vaccination. The sequence came from an adult in good health. The chain combines TRBV3-1 (or the pseudogene TRBV3-2) with TRBJ1-6; unclear D gene. The CDR3, as DNA: TGTGCCAGCAGCCAAGATTCAGTCGGGCACCTCAAAACACAACCAAATTCACCCCTCCACTTT. Translating gives CASSQDSVGHLKTQPNSPLHF.